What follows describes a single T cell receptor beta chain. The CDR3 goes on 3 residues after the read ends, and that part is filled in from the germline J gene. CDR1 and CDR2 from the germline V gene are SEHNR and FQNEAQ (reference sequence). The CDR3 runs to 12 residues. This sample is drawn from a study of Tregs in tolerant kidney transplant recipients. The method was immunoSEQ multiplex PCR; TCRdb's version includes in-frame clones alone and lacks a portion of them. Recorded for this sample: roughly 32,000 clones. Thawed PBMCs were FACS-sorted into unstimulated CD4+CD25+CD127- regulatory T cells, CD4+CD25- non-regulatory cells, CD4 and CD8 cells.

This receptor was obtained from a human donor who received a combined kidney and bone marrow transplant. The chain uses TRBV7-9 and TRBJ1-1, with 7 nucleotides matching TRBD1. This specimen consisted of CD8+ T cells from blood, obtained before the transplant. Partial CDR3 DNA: TGTGCCAGCAGCGGTCGACAGGGCCAA. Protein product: CASSGRQGQ. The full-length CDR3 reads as CASSGRQGQAFF. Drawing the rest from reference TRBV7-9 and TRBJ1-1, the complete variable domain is DTGVSQNPRHKITKRGQNVTFRCDPISEHNRLYWYRQTLGQGPEFLTYFQNEAQLEKSRLLSDRFSAERPKGSFSTLEIQRTEQGDSAMYLCASSGRQGQAFFGQGTRLTVV.